The 9 T cell receptor beta chains listed next were all sequenced from one sample in a study of radiotherapy plus CTLA-4 blockade in lung cancer. Profiling relied on immunoSEQ multiplex PCR, and the TCRdb table lists in-frame clones only, not all of them. The table shows roughly 54,000 clones, with 84% occurring only once. The source was peripheral blood, collected from a patient treated with radiotherapy plus ipilimumab. The receptors were sampled from a human donor with non-small cell lung cancer whose response to radiotherapy plus ipilimumab could not be evaluated.

This chain uses TRBV30 with TRBJ1-6; D is unclear. In germline, CDR1 is GTSNPN, CDR2 SVGIG (reference sequence). This CDR3 contains 14 residues. The ends were cut back, 1 base at V and 9 bases at J, with 13 bases in the middle. The CDR3 region is CAWSGGGGGSPLHF. CDR3 in DNA: TGTGCCTGGAGTGGGGGAGGTGGTGGTTCACCCCTCCACTTT.

The rearrangement joins TRBV28 to TRBJ2-7; TRBD1 might be the D (6 bases). Trimming stripped 11 bases from V and 3 bases from J, with 17 bases between. There are 13 residues in the CDR3. Germline CDR1 MDHEN, CDR2 SYDVKM. CDR3 in amino acids: CAATGQSNYEQYF. The CDR3 nucleotides are TGTGCCGCGACAGGACAGTCAAACTACGAGCAGTACTTC.

The chain recombines TRBV9 with TRBJ2-1; 9 positions match TRBD2. V shed 5 bases, J shed 1 base, and the junction held 7 bases outside the gene matches. CDR1 is SGDLS, CDR2 YYNGEE, per germline. CDR3 length equals 16 residues. The CDR3 loop is CASSARLAASYNEQFF. The CDR3 nucleotides are TGTGCCAGCAGTGCCCGACTAGCGGCTTCCTACAATGAGCAGTTCTTC. The full variable domain, rest sourced from reference TRBV9 and TRBJ2-1, is DSGVTQTPKHLITATGQRVTLRCSPRSGDLSVYWYQQSLDQGLQFLIQYYNGEERAKGNILERFSAQQFPDLHSELNLSSLELGDSALYFCASSARLAASYNEQFFGPGTRLTVL.

This chain joins TRBV5-4 and TRBJ2-3; TRBD1 is a possible D gene (6 bases). The CDR3 contains 15 residues. Germline V gene data show CDR1 as SGHNT and CDR2 as YYREEE (reference sequence). V lost 1 base and J 3 bases, leaving 12 bases between the germline ends. For the CDR3, the DNA is TGTGCCAGCAGCTTGCAGGGGCGAACTACAGATACGCAGTATTTT. As protein: CASSLQGRTTDTQYF.

The CDR3, as DNA: TGTGCCAGCAGCTTGGACCTCCGGGCCGGGGAGCTGTTTTTT. It codes for CASSLDLRAGELFF. This sequence joins TRBV5-6 and TRBJ2-2; D call uncertain. The V and J ends lost 0 bases and 6 bases respectively, with 9 bases between them. The CDR3 runs to 14 residues. Looked up from germline, CDR1 is SGHDT and CDR2 is YYEEEE.

This sequence joins TRBV28 and TRBJ1-5; TRBD1 is a possible D gene (5 bases). V lost 4 bases to trimming and J lost 7 bases, with 11 bases between them. The CDR3 has 13 residues. Germline CDR1 MDHEN, CDR2 SYDVKM. The CDR3 nucleotides read TGTGCCAGCAGTTCATACCAGGGCCAGCCCCAGCATTTT. Amino acids: CASSSYQGQPQHF.

This rearrangement joins TRBV4-3 to TRBJ1-5; 8 bases are a match to TRBD1. V was pared by 1 base and J by 5 bases, with 4 bases of the junction left unmatched. The CDR3 consists of 15 residues. Germline V gene sequence: CDR1 LGHNA, CDR2 YSLEER. This CDR3 is CASSQGTGFDQPQHF. The CDR3 DNA sequence: TGCGCCAGCAGCCAAGGGACAGGGTTCGATCAGCCCCAGCATTTT.

As for this clone: Distinct nucleotide sequences in the sample also encode this CDR3. This chain joins TRBV29-1 and TRBJ2-3; D might be TRBD1 (5 bases). Germline V lookup: CDR1 SQVTM, CDR2 ANQGSEA. CDR3 length: 12 residues. Trimming removed 8 bases from V and 2 bases from J, with 11 bases in between. Here the CDR3 DNA reads TGCAGCTCAAGGGGCACCACAGATACGCAGTATTTT. Translated, it gives CSSRGTTDTQYF.

The chain's CDR3 is CASSLETYEQYF. DNA for the CDR3: TGTGCCAGCAGCCTCGAAACATACGAGCAGTACTTC. The rearrangement joins TRBV28 to TRBJ2-7; D is undetermined. The CDR3 covers 12 residues. Germline CDR1 and CDR2: MDHEN and SYDVKM. V was pared by 6 bases and J by 4 bases, with 10 bases between.